Each of the 18 T cell receptor beta chains below was sequenced from the same sample in a study of OX40 agonist ivuxolimab in advanced cancers. Libraries were prepared by immunoSEQ multiplex PCR; TCRdb keeps only in-frame clonotypes and omits some of them. The sample records about 65,000 clones, approximately 78% being singletons. The specimen was CD4+ or CD8+ T cells sorted from blood, collected in a trial of the OX40 agonist ivuxolimab. These TCRs come from an adult with an advanced solid tumor such as melanoma, head and neck, liver or kidney cancer.

Only a few counts were recorded for this clone. Other DNA sequences of this sample code for an identical CDR3. The rearrangement joins TRBV5-4 to TRBJ2-1; D is ambiguous. V dropped 4 bases and J dropped 7 bases, with 6 bases sitting between them. Germline-derived CDR1 and CDR2 are SGHNT and YYREEE (reference sequence). The CDR3 is 11 residues long. CDR3 loop: CASSLYNEQFF. The DNA of the CDR3 is TGTGCCAGCAGCCTTTATAATGAGCAGTTCTTC.

This clone has a single count. The chain recombines TRBV2 with TRBJ2-3; D gene unclear. Trimming shortened V by 4 bases and J by 4 bases, and 6 bases separated the two germline ends. The length of the CDR3 is 12 residues. Germline CDR1 is SNHLY and CDR2 is FYNNEI. CDR3 in amino acids: CASSVGPDTQYF. CDR3 bases: TGTGCCAGCAGTGTTGGGCCAGATACGCAGTATTTT.

The V call is TRBV5-4, the J call TRBJ2-7; 8 positions match TRBD1. J was trimmed by 2 bases and V by 6 bases; bases with no gene match: 10. The CDR3 covers 15 residues. CDR1 is SGHNT, CDR2 YYREEE, per germline (reference sequence). CDR3 sequence: CASTLSGTGTYEQYF. The CDR3 DNA reads as TGTGCCAGCACCCTATCCGGGACAGGAACCTACGAGCAGTACTTC.

DNA for the CDR3: TGTGCCAGCAGCTTCCCGTACCAGACAGGGTTCGGCACTGAAGCTTTCTTT. This codes for CASSFPYQTGFGTEAFF. The chain couples TRBV11-2 to TRBJ1-1; 7 bases align to TRBD1. V lost 3 bases, J lost 4 bases, and 14 bases stayed unmatched. From germline, CDR1 is SGHAT and CDR2 FQNNGV. This CDR3 is 17 amino acids long.

The chain links TRBV29-1 to TRBJ2-7; D remains ambiguous. Per the germline V gene, CDR1 is SQVTM and CDR2 is ANQGSEA. V was clipped by 4 bases and J by 7 bases, with 17 bases between them. The CDR3 length is 13 residues. CDR3 sequence: CSVAATRDGEQYF. Written as DNA, the CDR3 is TGCAGCGTTGCGGCGACCCGTGACGGGGAGCAGTACTTC.

This clone is medium-sized by share. The CDR3: CAWSWEDGYTF. The CDR3 DNA sequence: TGTGCCTGGAGTTGGGAGGATGGCTACACCTTC. This sequence joins TRBV30 and TRBJ1-2; no definite D call. This CDR3 is built from 11 residues. V was shortened by 2 bases and J by 6 bases, with 7 bases between the two germline ends. CDR1 is GTSNPN and CDR2 is SVGIG in the germline V gene (reference sequence).

CDR3 sequence reads: CASKQDEKLFF. The CDR3 DNA sequence: TGCGCCAGCAAGCAGGATGAAAAACTGTTTTTT. The V call is TRBV5-1, the J call TRBJ1-4; D not resolved. There are 11 residues in the CDR3. CDR1 and CDR2 from the germline V gene are SGHRS and YFSETQ. V was clipped by 6 bases and J by 6 bases, with 6 bases between them.

The chain employs TRBV5-1 and TRBJ2-6; D is tentatively TRBD1 or TRBD2 (5 bases each). The ends were cut back, 3 bases at V and 4 bases at J, with 14 bases in the middle. CDR1 SGHRS and CDR2 YFSETQ come from the germline V gene. The CDR3 has 16 residues. CDR3 DNA: TGCGCCAGCAGCTGGACCCGAGGGGACGGGGCCAACGTCCTGACTTTC. This sequence encodes CASSWTRGDGANVLTF.

The V and J genes are TRBV6-5 and TRBJ1-5, with a tentative D call TRBD1 (5 bases). Germline V gene data show CDR1 as MNHEY and CDR2 as SVGAGI. V was pared by 0 bases and J by 6 bases, with 9 bases between. The CDR3 sequence is 14 residues long. The CDR3 DNA is TGTGCCAGCAGTTACTCGGGGGGGGGTCAGCCCCAGCATTTT. This sequence encodes CASSYSGGGQPQHF.

The rearrangement joins TRBV5-1 to TRBJ2-2; D not certain. V lost 7 bases and J lost 6, with 13 bases in between. Per the germline V gene, CDR1 is SGHRS and CDR2 is YFSETQ. The CDR3 is made up of 13 amino acids. CDR3 sequence (DNA): TGCGCCAGCGCCCGGGCAGAGTCCGGGGAGCTGTTTTTT. Amino acids: CASARAESGELFF.

Relative to its sample, this clone is medium-sized. This sequence joins TRBV11-3 and TRBJ1-1; D unclear. Germline loops: CDR1 SGHNT, CDR2 YENEEA. The CDR3 has 12 amino acids. V dropped 2 bases and J dropped 4 bases, with 5 bases sitting between them. The CDR3 protein is CASSLSLTEAFF. CDR3 coding DNA: TGTGCCAGCAGCTTATCCCTCACTGAAGCTTTCTTT.

This chain uses TRBV5-6 with TRBJ2-7; 14 bases are a match to TRBD2. The germline V gene has CDR1 SGHDT and CDR2 YYEEEE. This CDR3 contains 15 residues. Trimming took 4 bases from V and 6 from J; bases not matched to a gene: 6. DNA for the CDR3: TGTGCCAGCAGCCTGGGACTAGCGGGAGTAACCGAGCAGTACGTC. Its translation is CASSLGLAGVTEQYV.

The table lists this clone with a few counts. This chain uses TRBV5-5 with TRBJ2-1, with a tentative D call TRBD2 (7 bases). Germline V gene lookup returns CDR1 SGHKS and CDR2 YYEKEE (reference sequence). The CDR3 totals 19 residues. Trimming took 4 bases from V and 0 from J, leaving 23 bases between them. The CDR3, as DNA: TGTGCCAGCAGCCGCCTGATGAGTGGGGGGGCTAGCTCCTACAATGAGCAGTTCTTC. This encodes CASSRLMSGGASSYNEQFF. Full variable domain (remainder filled in from reference TRBV5-5 and TRBJ2-1): DAGVTQSPTHLIKTRGQQVTLRCSPISGHKSVSWYQQVLGQGPQFIFQYYEKEERGRGNFPDRFSARQFPNYSSELNVNALLLGDSALYLCASSRLMSGGASSYNEQFFGPGTRLTVL.

This rearrangement joins TRBV7-9 to TRBJ2-6; D is undetermined. The CDR3 length is 15 residues. Germline V CDR1 and CDR2: SEHNR, FQNEAQ (reference sequence). The V and J ends lost 4 bases and 0 bases respectively, with 7 bases between them. The chain's CDR3 is CASSSGRSGANVLTF. The CDR3 DNA reads TGTGCCAGCAGCTCCGGACGCTCTGGGGCCAACGTCCTGACTTTC.

This chain joins TRBV7-6 and TRBJ1-1; no firm D call. From germline, CDR1 is SGHVS and CDR2 FNYEAQ. The ends were cut back, 6 bases at V and 5 bases at J, with 7 bases in the middle. The CDR3 is made up of 11 amino acids. The DNA for the CDR3 is TGTGCCAGCAGTCCGGGGACTGAAGCTTTCTTT. It yields the protein CASSPGTEAFF.

Of note for this clone: An end of the junction differs from the germline gene, which may be a read error. This chain links TRBV14 with TRBJ2-7, with 7 positions matching TRBD1. Germline loops: CDR1 SGHDN, CDR2 FVKESK. The CDR3 has 12 residues. This CDR3 reads CASSKVHGTASF. In DNA form, the CDR3 reads TGTGCCAGCAGCAAAGTCCATGGGACAGCTTCCTTC.

The genes are TRBV30 and TRBJ1-5; 9 bases agree with TRBD1. This CDR3 comprises 14 residues. The ends lost 6 bases at V and 7 bases at J; junction bases unmatched: 10. Germline CDR1 GTSNPN, CDR2 SVGIG (reference sequence). The CDR3 DNA follows: TGTGCCTGTCAGACCGGGACAGGGTTCCAGCCCCAGCATTTT. Residues: CACQTGTGFQPQHF.

V usage is TRBV5-5 and J usage is TRBJ2-3; 7 bases align to TRBD2. Germline CDR1 and CDR2: SGHKS and YYEKEE (reference sequence). Trimming cost V 1 base and J 2 bases; bases outside gene matches: 4. This CDR3 region has 15 residues. The CDR3 DNA is TGTGCCAGCAGCTTGCCGGCGGGGGACACAGATACGCAGTATTTT. Its protein product is CASSLPAGDTDTQYF. The full variable domain, with the rest looked up from reference TRBV5-5 and TRBJ2-3, is DAGVTQSPTHLIKTRGQQVTLRCSPISGHKSVSWYQQVLGQGPQFIFQYYEKEERGRGNFPDRFSARQFPNYSSELNVNALLLGDSALYLCASSLPAGDTDTQYFGPGTRLTVL.